These 8 T cell receptor beta chains were sequenced from one sample in a study of regulatory T cells in long-lasting Graves disease. Investigators prepared the TCR beta libraries by applying iRepertoire HTBI primers and Arm-PCR of CDR3 regions. In TCRdb, the multiplex PCR reads were re-called with MiXCR into one record per CDR3 protein. The sample shows some 220,000 distinct CDR3 sequences, approximately 18% of them seen only once. Time point denoted: newly diagnosed GD, antithyroid drugs for less than 3 months. Extracted RNA from PBMCs served as the source of the TCR library. These data were likewise used in another study, on T cells in Graves' hyperthyroidism and ophthalmopathy.

The sample in question was peripheral blood mononuclear cells (PBMCs), obtained at new diagnosis, from a patient treated with antithyroid drugs. The origin of the receptors is a woman aged 25 to 45 with Graves disease.

This clonotype was observed many times. This rearrangement joins TRBV12-3 or TRBV12-4 to TRBJ1-4; D might be TRBD1 (5 bases). This CDR3 is 15 amino acids long. Trimming removed 5 bases at V and 8 bases at J, with 18 bases between. DNA for the CDR3: TGTGCCAGCAGTCGTAGCCAGGGCATGAGGGAAAAACTGTTTTTT. This encodes CASSRSQGMREKLFF.

This clonotype was detected ten times or more. This rearrangement joins TRBV30 to TRBJ1-5, with D perhaps TRBD1 (5 bases). Germline V gives CDR1 GTSNPN, CDR2 SVGIG (reference sequence). V lost 2 bases, J lost 4 bases, and 15 bases lay in between. The CDR3 is 15 amino acids. This chain's CDR3 is CAWSLPGRGNQPQHF. The CDR3 DNA reads as TGTGCCTGGAGTCTTCCGGGACGCGGTAATCAGCCCCAGCATTTT.

This clonotype was detected many times. The chain has TRBV6-1 and TRBJ2-2; 9 nucleotides agree with TRBD1. CDR1 is MNHNS, CDR2 SASEGT, per germline. The CDR3 consists of 15 residues. V shed 9 bases and J 0 bases; nucleotides not matched to a gene: 5. The CDR3 reads CASRDRAPNTGELFF. The CDR3 nucleotides read TGTGCCAGTAGGGACAGGGCCCCGAACACCGGGGAGCTGTTTTTT.

The sample holds many counts of this clonotype. CDR3 residues: CASSLDYNSPLHF. The DNA for the CDR3 is TGCGCCAGCAGCTTGGATTATAATTCACCCCTCCACTTT. The chain couples TRBV5-1 to TRBJ1-6, with D unresolved. CDR3 length: 13 amino acids. Germline V CDR1 and CDR2: SGHRS, YFSETQ. V lost 0 bases and J 4 bases, leaving 2 bases between the germline ends.

This clonotype was found many times. The chain carries TRBV2 and TRBJ2-1, with D perhaps TRBD2 (6 bases). This CDR3 comprises 16 residues. Trimming removed 1 base from V and 8 bases from J, with 18 bases in between. CDR1 and CDR2 from the germline V gene are SNHLY and FYNNEI. The CDR3 DNA sequence: TGTGCCAGCAGTGAAGGTCTGGGGCGGGGCGGAGATGAGCAGTTCTTC. Its protein is CASSEGLGRGGDEQFF.

At least ten counts were recorded for this clonotype. This sequence joins TRBV18 and TRBJ2-7; D may be TRBD1 (5 bases). From germline, CDR1 is KGHSH and CDR2 LQKENI. The CDR3 length is 14 residues. V was clipped by 4 bases and J by 2 bases, with 12 bases between them. CDR3 sequence reads: CASSRTQVTYEQYF. For the CDR3, the DNA is TGTGCCAGCTCACGGACACAGGTCACCTACGAGCAGTACTTC.

This clonotype was counted ten times or more. This sequence joins TRBV27 and TRBJ1-3, with 7 positions matching TRBD1. V shed 6 bases and J 4 bases; nucleotides not matched to a gene: 6. CDR3 length: 14 residues. Germline V gene sequence: CDR1 MNHEY, CDR2 SMNVEV (reference sequence). CDR3 coding DNA: TGTGCCAGCAGCAGGGGGGGTACGGGAAACACCATATATTTT. Amino acid sequence: CASSRGGTGNTIYF.

Ten or more counts support this clonotype. V is TRBV11-3 and J is TRBJ2-7; D tentatively fits TRBD1 or TRBD2 (5 bases each). CDR1 is SGHNT and CDR2 is YENEEA in the germline V gene. The CDR3 is 14 residues long. With 1 base removed from V and 3 bases from J, the gap between germline ends came to 10 bases. The CDR3 DNA sequence: TGTGCCAGCAGCTTAGGTGGGGACCTCTACGAGCAGTACTTC. It encodes CASSLGGDLYEQYF.